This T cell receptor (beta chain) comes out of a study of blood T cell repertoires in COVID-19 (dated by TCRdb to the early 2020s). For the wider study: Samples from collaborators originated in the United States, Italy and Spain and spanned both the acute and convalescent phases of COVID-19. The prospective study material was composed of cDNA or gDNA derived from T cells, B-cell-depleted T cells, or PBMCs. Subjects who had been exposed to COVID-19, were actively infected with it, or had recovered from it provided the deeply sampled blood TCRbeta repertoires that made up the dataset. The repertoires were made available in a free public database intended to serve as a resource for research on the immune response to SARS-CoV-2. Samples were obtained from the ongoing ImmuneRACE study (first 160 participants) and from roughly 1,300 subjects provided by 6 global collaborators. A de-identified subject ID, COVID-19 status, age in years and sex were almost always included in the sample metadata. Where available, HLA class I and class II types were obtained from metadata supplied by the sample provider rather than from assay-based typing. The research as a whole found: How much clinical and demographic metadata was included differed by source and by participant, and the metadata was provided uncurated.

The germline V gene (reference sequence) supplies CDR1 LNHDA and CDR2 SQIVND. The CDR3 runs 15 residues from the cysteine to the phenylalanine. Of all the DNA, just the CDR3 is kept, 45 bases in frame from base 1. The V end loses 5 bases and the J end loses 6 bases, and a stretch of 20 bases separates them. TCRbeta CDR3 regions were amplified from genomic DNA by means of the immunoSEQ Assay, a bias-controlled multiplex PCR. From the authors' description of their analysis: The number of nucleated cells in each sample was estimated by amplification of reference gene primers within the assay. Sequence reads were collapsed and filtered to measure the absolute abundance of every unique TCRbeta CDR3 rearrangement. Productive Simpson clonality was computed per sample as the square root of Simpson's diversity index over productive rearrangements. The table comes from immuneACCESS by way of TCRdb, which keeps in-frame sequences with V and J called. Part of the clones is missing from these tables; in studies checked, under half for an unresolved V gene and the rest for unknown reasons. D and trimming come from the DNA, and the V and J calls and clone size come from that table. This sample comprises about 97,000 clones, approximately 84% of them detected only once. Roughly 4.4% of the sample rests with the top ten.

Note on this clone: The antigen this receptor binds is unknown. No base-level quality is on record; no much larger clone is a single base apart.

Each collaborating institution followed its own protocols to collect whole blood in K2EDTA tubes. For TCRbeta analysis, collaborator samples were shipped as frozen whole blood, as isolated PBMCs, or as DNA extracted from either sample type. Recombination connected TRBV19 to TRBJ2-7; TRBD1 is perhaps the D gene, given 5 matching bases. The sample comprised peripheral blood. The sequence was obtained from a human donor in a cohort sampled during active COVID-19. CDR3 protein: CASSVNWQGRSEQYF. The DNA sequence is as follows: TGTGCCAGTAGTGTGAATTGGCAGGGAAGGAGCGAGCAGTACTTC.